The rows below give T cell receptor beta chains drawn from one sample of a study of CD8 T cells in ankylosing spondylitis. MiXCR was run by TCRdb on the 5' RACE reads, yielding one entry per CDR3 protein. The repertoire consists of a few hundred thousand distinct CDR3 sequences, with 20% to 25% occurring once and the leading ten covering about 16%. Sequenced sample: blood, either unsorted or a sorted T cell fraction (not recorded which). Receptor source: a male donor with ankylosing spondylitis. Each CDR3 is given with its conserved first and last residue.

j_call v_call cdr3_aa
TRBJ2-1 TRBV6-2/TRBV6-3 CASSYTSGSPYNEQFF
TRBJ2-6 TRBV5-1 CASAGQVGANVLTF
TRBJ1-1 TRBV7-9 CASSLGNREVAFF
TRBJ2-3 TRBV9 CASSVRGFTDTQYF
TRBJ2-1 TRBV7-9 CASSFWQGSYNEQFF
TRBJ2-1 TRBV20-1 CSARTLAEYNEQFF
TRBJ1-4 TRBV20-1 CSSGQFHATNEKLFF
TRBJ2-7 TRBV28 CASRGGTGYEQYF
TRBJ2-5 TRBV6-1 CASRRNRGEETQYF
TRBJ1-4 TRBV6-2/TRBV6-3 CASSRRTAPNEKLFF
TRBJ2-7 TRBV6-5 CASSYTTSGSSYEQYF
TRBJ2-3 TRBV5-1 CASSTEAGGPLNTQYF
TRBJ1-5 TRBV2 CASRDRGQPQHF
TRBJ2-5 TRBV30 CAWDSGSMGETQYF
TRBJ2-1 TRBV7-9 CASSARLGGGEQFF
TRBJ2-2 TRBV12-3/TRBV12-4 CASRLAGGPYTGELFF
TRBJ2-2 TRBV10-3 CATMTGANTGELFF
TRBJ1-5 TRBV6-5 CASSYSGPQPQHF
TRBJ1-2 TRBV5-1 CASRADSGGRYGYTF
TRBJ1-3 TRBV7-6 CASSPRTGGYSGNTIYF
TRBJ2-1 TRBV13 CASSTRPGNEQFF
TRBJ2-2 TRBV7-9 CASSLAPRGTGELFF
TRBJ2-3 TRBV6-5 CASSSAGGTRTDTQYF
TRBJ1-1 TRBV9 CASSFSGPGAFF
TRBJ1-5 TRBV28 CASKTGVQPQHF
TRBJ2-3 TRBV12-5 CASGLVLMRTSTDTQYF
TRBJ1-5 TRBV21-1 CASSKGDQPQHF
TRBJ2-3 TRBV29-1 CSVPGTSGTVADTQYF
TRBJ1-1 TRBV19 CASSPRPVRGAEAFF
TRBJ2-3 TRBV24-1 CATSDPGRRGHTDTQYF
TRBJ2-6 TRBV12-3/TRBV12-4 CASSFLRRLAGGPGANVLTF
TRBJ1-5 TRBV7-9 CASSSGQGASFQPQHF
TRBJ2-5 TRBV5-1 CASSLGDQETQYF
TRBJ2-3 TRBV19 CASSKSSDRSTDTQYF
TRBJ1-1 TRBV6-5 CASRGYTEAFF